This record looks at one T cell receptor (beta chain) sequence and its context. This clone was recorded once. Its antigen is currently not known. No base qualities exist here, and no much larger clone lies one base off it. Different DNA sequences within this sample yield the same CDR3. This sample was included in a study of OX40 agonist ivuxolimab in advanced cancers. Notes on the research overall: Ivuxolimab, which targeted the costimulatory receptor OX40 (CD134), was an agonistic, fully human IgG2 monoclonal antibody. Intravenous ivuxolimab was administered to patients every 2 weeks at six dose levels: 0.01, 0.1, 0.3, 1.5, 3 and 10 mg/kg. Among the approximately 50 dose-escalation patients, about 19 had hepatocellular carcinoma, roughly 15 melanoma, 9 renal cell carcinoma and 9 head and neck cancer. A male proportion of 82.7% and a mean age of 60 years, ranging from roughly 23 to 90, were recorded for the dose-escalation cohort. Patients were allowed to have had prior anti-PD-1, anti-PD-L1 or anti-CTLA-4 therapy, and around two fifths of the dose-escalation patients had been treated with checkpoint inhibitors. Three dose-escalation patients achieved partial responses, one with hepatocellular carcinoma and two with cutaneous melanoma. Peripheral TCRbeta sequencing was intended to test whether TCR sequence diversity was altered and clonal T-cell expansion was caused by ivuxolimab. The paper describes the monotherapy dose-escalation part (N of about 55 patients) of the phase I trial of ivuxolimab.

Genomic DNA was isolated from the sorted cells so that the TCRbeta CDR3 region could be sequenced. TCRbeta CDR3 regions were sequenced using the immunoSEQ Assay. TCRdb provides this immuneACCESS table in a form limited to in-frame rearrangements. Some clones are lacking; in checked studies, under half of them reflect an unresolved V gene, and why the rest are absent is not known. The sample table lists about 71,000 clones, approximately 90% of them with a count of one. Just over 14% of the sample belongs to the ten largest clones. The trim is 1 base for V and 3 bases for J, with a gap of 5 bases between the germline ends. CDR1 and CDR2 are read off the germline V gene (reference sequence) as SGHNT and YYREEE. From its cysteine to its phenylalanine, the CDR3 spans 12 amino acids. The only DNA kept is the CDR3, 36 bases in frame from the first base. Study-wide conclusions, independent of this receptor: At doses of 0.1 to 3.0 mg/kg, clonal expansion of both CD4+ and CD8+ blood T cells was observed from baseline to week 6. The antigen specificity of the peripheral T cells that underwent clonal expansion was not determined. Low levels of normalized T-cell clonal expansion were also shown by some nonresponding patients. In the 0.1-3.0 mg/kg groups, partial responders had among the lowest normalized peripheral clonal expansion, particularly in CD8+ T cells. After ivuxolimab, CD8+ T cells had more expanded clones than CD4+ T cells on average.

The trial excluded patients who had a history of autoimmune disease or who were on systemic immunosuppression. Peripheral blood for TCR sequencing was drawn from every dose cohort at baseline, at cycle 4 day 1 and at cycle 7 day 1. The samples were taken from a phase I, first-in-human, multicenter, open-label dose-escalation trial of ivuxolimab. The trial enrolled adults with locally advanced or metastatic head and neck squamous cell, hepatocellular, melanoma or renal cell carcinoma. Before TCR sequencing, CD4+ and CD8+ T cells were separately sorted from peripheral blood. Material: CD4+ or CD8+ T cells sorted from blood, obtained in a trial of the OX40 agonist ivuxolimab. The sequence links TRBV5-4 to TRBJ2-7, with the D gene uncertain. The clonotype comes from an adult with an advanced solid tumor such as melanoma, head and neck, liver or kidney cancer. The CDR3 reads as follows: CASSLSSYEQYF. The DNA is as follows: TGTGCCAGCAGCTTGAGCAGCTACGAGCAGTACTTC.